One sample yielded the 25 T cell receptor beta chains listed below, sequenced in a study of blood T cells in healthy people across ages. A second roughly 6 to 11 cycle PCR used barcoded and J-beta primers. TCRdb re-derived calls from the 5' RACE reads in MiXCR, one entry per CDR3 protein. The sample lists hundreds of thousands of distinct CDR3 sequences; around 68% were seen once. Sequenced material: blood. These receptors originate from a man aged 30 to 45 in good health.

The gene calls are TRBV28 and TRBJ2-7; D is unresolved. Germline CDR1 is MDHEN and CDR2 is SYDVKM. The length of the CDR3 is 14 residues. Trimming took off 5 bases at V and 5 bases at J, with 16 bases between the two ends. CDR3 sequence reads: CASSSSLRWNEQYF. The DNA of the CDR3 is TGTGCCAGCAGTAGTTCATTGAGATGGAACGAGCAGTACTTC.

The CDR3 is CSALSSGGPIDTQYF. Here the CDR3 DNA reads TGCAGCGCCTTATCTAGCGGGGGGCCAATAGATACGCAGTATTTT. The chain has TRBV29-1 and TRBJ2-3, with 11 positions matching TRBD2. The CDR3 sequence is 15 residues long. The V gene's germline CDR1 is SQVTM and CDR2 ANQGSEA. J gave up 5 bases and V 7 bases, and 11 bases lay outside the gene matches.

The rearrangement links TRBV7-8 to TRBJ2-3; TRBD1 might be the D (5 bases). The CDR3 spans 15 residues. Deletions cut 2 bases from V and 3 bases from J, with 12 bases between. In germline, CDR1 is SGHVS, CDR2 FQNEAQ. The CDR3 DNA is TGTGCCAGCAGCTTAAGGCTGAAGGGGACAGATACGCAGTATTTT. Its translation: CASSLRLKGTDTQYF.

The chain carries TRBV7-2 and TRBJ2-5, with 7 bases fitting TRBD1. V lost 4 bases and J lost 1; bases outside the gene matches: 9. The CDR3 totals 16 residues. Germline CDR1 and CDR2: SGHTA and FQGNSA. CDR3 in amino acids: CASSSGDSLLQETQYF. The CDR3 DNA reads TGTGCCAGCAGCTCCGGGGACAGCTTACTCCAAGAGACCCAGTACTTC.

The CDR3 region is CASSQGGSRFF. In nucleotides, the CDR3 is TGTGCCAGCAGCCAAGGAGGATCACGGTTCTTC. The chain has TRBV14 and TRBJ2-1; D unresolved. CDR3 length equals 11 residues. Deletions cut 1 base from V and 15 bases from J, with 10 bases between. The germline CDR1 and CDR2 sequences are SGHDN and FVKESK.

The rearrangement uses TRBV6-2 or TRBV6-3 and TRBJ2-3, with 11 bases identical to TRBD1. CDR3 size: 18 residues. V shed 0 bases, J shed 5 bases, and the junction held 10 bases outside the gene matches. Germline V gives CDR1 MNHEY, CDR2 SVGEGT. CDR3 region: CASSYSVPGQGAEDTQYF. In DNA form, the CDR3 reads TGTGCCAGCAGTTACTCGGTCCCCGGACAGGGGGCGGAAGATACGCAGTATTTT.

The rearrangement uses TRBV29-1 and TRBJ2-3, with TRBD1 matching over 7 bases. V trimming: 8 bases; J trimming: 4 bases; junction bases outside the gene matches: 9. Looked up from germline, CDR1 is SQVTM and CDR2 is ANQGSEA. The CDR3 has 13 residues. CDR3 amino acids: CSLTRGGADTQYF. Here the CDR3 DNA reads TGCAGCCTGACCCGAGGGGGCGCAGATACGCAGTATTTT.

The chain uses TRBV29-1 and TRBJ2-3; no firm D call. The CDR3 is 15 amino acids. Germline V gives CDR1 SQVTM, CDR2 ANQGSEA. V lost 7 bases and J lost 6, with 23 bases in between. The CDR3 DNA reads TGCAGCGCTATGTCATGGGTCCCTATGGAGGATACGCAGTATTTT. This sequence encodes CSAMSWVPMEDTQYF.

The genes are TRBV3-1 and TRBJ2-7; tentative D call: TRBD1 (5 bases). CDR3 length equals 14 residues. The germline V gene encodes CDR1 LGHDT and CDR2 YNNKEL (reference sequence). Trimming shortened V by 0 bases and J by 10 bases, and 16 bases separated the two germline ends. CDR3 region: CASSQEWGLWRQYF. DNA of the CDR3: TGTGCCAGCAGCCAAGAATGGGGCCTTTGGAGACAGTACTTC.

J is TRBJ1-1 and V is TRBV29-1; D is ambiguous. Trimming cost V 0 bases and J 3 bases, with 8 bases left between them. CDR3 length equals 13 residues. Germline assignment: CDR1 SQVTM and CDR2 ANQGSEA. CDR3 DNA sequence: TGCAGCGTTGAAGATCTGGAATACACTGAAGCTTTCTTT. Amino acid sequence: CSVEDLEYTEAFF.

V gene TRBV20-1 combines with J gene TRBJ2-7; D gene ambiguous. The assigned J gene may be wrong: the sequence end matches TRBJ2-5 better. The CDR3 has 14 residues. CDR1 DFQATT and CDR2 SNEGSKA come from the germline V gene (reference sequence). The CDR3 is CSARDYYVSATQYF. CDR3 sequence (DNA): TGCAGTGCTAGAGATTACTACGTATCCGCGACCCAGTACTTC.

This clonotype was counted only a few times. CDR3 coding DNA: TGTGCCAGCAGTTTAACTAGTCCCTACAATGAGCAGTACTTC. It encodes CASSLTSPYNEQYF. This chain connects TRBV12-3 or TRBV12-4 to TRBJ2-7; TRBD2 might be the D (5 bases). The CDR3 runs 14 residues. V shed 2 bases and J shed 7 bases, with 15 bases lying between them.

This clonotype was detected many times. The chain recombines TRBV20-1 with TRBJ2-3; the D is unclear. The ends were cut back, 4 bases at V and 0 bases at J, with 5 bases in the middle. CDR1 and CDR2 (germline): DFQATT, SNEGSKA (reference sequence). CDR3 length: 12 residues. CDR3 DNA sequence: TGCAGTGCTACGGCTAGCACAGATACGCAGTATTTT. Translation gives CSATASTDTQYF.

The chain recombines TRBV7-9 with TRBJ2-2; D possibly corresponds to TRBD1 (5 bases). Germline assignment: CDR1 SEHNR and CDR2 FQNEAQ (reference sequence). Trimming stripped 2 bases from V and 1 base from J, with 8 bases between. There are 15 residues in the CDR3. This CDR3 reads CASSLIGQNTGELFF. The CDR3 DNA reads TGTGCCAGCAGCTTAATCGGACAGAACACCGGGGAGCTGTTTTTT.

The chain couples TRBV7-3 to TRBJ1-1; D remains unclear. The CDR3 has 16 amino acids. Trimming stripped 2 bases from V and 2 bases from J, with 15 bases between. Germline V gives CDR1 SGHTA, CDR2 FQGTGA. The CDR3 region is CASSLGGGHLNTEAFF. For the CDR3, the DNA is TGTGCCAGCAGCTTAGGAGGAGGTCACCTTAACACTGAAGCTTTCTTT.

V and J are TRBV6-4 and TRBJ2-1; D unresolved. From germline, CDR1 is MRHNA and CDR2 SNTAGT. This CDR3 has 15 amino acids. The V end was cut by 3 bases, the J end by 4 bases, with 13 bases between. This CDR3 is CASSEFQAPYNEQFF. In nucleotides, the CDR3 is TGTGCCAGCAGTGAGTTCCAGGCGCCTTACAATGAGCAGTTCTTC.

The CDR3 region is CASSQLRAGSGGHEQYF. CDR3 coding DNA: TGTGCCAGCAGCCAACTTAGGGCGGGTAGCGGGGGCCACGAGCAGTACTTC. The J gene is TRBJ2-7, the V gene TRBV4-2, with 9 positions matching TRBD2. CDR1 is LGHNA, CDR2 YNFKEQ, per germline. CDR3 length equals 17 residues. The V and J ends lost 2 bases and 5 bases, in that order; junction bases with no gene match: 13.

This clonotype was counted at least ten times. This chain joins TRBV4-1 and TRBJ2-7; TRBD1 matches at 9 bases. Per germline, CDR1 MGHRA and CDR2 YSYEKL. The CDR3 runs to 17 residues. The ends lost 0 bases at V and 3 bases at J; junction bases unmatched: 9. CDR3 protein: CASSQELPRTGVYEQYF. The CDR3 nucleotides are TGCGCCAGCAGCCAAGAACTTCCTCGGACAGGGGTCTACGAGCAGTACTTC.

V usage is TRBV14 and J usage is TRBJ2-1; no reliable D call. Trimming stripped 4 bases from V and 5 bases from J, with 9 bases between. CDR1 and CDR2 from the germline V gene are SGHDN and FVKESK. The CDR3 extends over 13 amino acids. The chain's CDR3 is CASSRSRNNEQFF. The CDR3 bases are TGTGCCAGCAGCCGGAGCAGAAACAATGAGCAGTTCTTC.

J is TRBJ1-5 and V is TRBV4-2, with D unclear. V shed 5 bases and J shed 0 bases, with 14 bases lying between them. The CDR3 totals 16 residues. The germline V gene has CDR1 LGHNA and CDR2 YNFKEQ. This CDR3 is CASSVRTGYSNQPQHF. The CDR3 DNA reads as TGTGCCAGCAGCGTCAGGACGGGGTATAGCAATCAGCCCCAGCATTTT.

The chain recombines TRBV11-1 with TRBJ2-5, with unresolved D. Germline assignment: CDR1 SGHAT and CDR2 FQDESV (reference sequence). CDR3 size: 14 residues. V lost 5 bases and J 2 bases, leaving 12 bases between the germline ends. The DNA for the CDR3 is TGTGCCAGCAGCCGCCGTGTGCGACAAGAGACCCAGTACTTC. This translates into CASSRRVRQETQYF.

The J gene is TRBJ1-4, the V gene TRBV12-3 or TRBV12-4, with D maybe TRBD1 (5 bases). V lost 3 bases, J lost 14 bases, and 19 bases lay in between. CDR3 length: 14 amino acids. Written as DNA, the CDR3 is TGTGCCAGCAGTTTTGCGATTGCAAATAGGGGCCTGTTTTTT. Residues: CASSFAIANRGLFF.

This chain connects TRBV4-1 to TRBJ1-2, with unresolved D. The CDR3 length is 14 residues. The V and J ends lost 3 bases and 1 base respectively, with 9 bases between them. The V gene's germline CDR1 is MGHRA and CDR2 YSYEKL. The CDR3 spells CASSQPDGNYGYTF. The CDR3 DNA follows: TGCGCCAGCAGCCAGCCGGACGGTAACTATGGCTACACCTTC.

The V and J genes are TRBV9 and TRBJ2-7; 8 bases are shared with TRBD1. There are 14 residues in the CDR3. Trimming removed 7 bases from V and 3 bases from J; junction bases left unmatched: 9. Germline CDR1 SGDLS, CDR2 YYNGEE. The CDR3 DNA sequence: TGTGCCAGCGCCGAGGCGGACAGGGTCTACGAGCAGTACTTC. Translated, it gives CASAEADRVYEQYF. Using reference TRBV9 and TRBJ2-7 for the parts outside the CDR3, the full variable domain is DSGVTQTPKHLITATGQRVTLRCSPRSGDLSVYWYQQSLDQGLQFLIQYYNGEERAKGNILERFSAQQFPDLHSELNLSSLELGDSALYFCASAEADRVYEQYFGPGTRLTVT.

V and J are TRBV20-1 and TRBJ2-7; possible D gene TRBD1, 6 bases. Trimming stripped 5 bases from V and 2 bases from J, with 13 bases between. The CDR3 totals 13 residues. CDR1 is DFQATT, CDR2 SNEGSKA, per germline (reference sequence). This chain's CDR3 is CSASDQGTYEQYF. CDR3 nucleotides: TGCAGTGCTTCCGACCAGGGGACCTACGAGCAGTACTTC.